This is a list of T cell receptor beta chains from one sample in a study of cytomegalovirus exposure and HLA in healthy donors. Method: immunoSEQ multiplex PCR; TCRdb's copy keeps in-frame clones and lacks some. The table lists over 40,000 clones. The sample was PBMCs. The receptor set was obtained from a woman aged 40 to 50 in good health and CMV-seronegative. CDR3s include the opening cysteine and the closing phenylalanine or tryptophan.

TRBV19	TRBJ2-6	CASTGISGANVLTF
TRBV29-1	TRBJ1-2	CSVEDLGGDGYTF
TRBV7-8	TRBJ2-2	CASSPGLAVGTGELFF
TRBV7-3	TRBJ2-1	CASSLNTYNEQFF
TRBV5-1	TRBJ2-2	CASSLAGSYTGELFF
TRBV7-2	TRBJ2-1	CASSPRLAGGGYNEQFF
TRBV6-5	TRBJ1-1	CASSYSGRTEAFF
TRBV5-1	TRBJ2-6	CASSLGTGVSGANVLTF
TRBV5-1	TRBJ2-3	CASSLVGPGDTQYF
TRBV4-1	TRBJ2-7	CASSQDEDGGAEQYF
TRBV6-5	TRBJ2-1	CASGVRRGPSNEQFF
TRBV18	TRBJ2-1	CASSPQGAFNEQFF
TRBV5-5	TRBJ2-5	CASSFYDRDQETQYF
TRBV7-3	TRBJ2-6	CASSRGGRSGANVLTF
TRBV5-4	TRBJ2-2	CASSSSLNTGELFF
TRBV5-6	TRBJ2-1	CASSELSGRALDEQFF
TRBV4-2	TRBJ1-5	CASSQEVAAGPHQPQHF
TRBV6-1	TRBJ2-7	CASSEGQVSVEKQYF
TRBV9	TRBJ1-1	CASSVGLVVGGTEAFF
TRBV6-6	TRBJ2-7	CASSLTSGGLYEQYF
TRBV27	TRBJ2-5	CASSAGTSGRRETQYF
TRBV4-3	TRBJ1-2	CASSPNPGTANYGYTF
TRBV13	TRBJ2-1	CASSPSREVPYNEQFF
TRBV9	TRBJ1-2	CASSARSGTGMSGYTF
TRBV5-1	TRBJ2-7	CASSLPEFGEQYF
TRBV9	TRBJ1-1	CASSASLRNTEAFF
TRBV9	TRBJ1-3	CASSVAGEGLYTIYF
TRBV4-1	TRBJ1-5	CASSRSGTDNQPQHF
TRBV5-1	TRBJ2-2	CASSSTGTLNTGELFF
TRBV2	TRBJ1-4	CASSGGGEKLFF
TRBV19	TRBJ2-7	CASSIPGGGARQYF
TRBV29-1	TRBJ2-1	CSVEMTSGTFVEQFF
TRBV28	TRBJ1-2	CASRGASGSGTDYGYTF
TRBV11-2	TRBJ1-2	CASSLGAANYGYTF
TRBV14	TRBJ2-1	CASSQKRGVFNEQFF
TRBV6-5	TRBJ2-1	CASSYSGTIDNEQFF
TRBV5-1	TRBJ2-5	CASRLRGETQYF
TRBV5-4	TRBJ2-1	CASSLGGGGGAFSYNEQFF
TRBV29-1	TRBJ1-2	CSVSPGQGPNYGYTF